Below are 5 T cell receptor beta chains sequenced from a single sample in a study of T cell repertoires in cytomegalovirus infection. Antigen specificity for these receptors is unknown. TCRdb fed the reads into MiXCR, producing one record per CDR3 protein. The table shows approximately 1,000,000 distinct CDR3 sequences, with 31% occurring only once. The starting material was cultured CD8+ T cells from PBMCs, obtained from culture after CMV antigen stimulation. Every receptor here comes from a human donor in good health (CMV status not recorded). Some clones in this sample may be carry-over from other donors' samples.

The chain couples TRBV7-9 to TRBJ1-2; D may be TRBD1 (5 bases). Looked up from germline, CDR1 is SEHNR and CDR2 is FQNEAQ (reference sequence). Trimming removed 4 bases at V and 6 bases at J, with 15 bases between. The CDR3 length is 14 residues. The CDR3 protein is CASSYPPGRDGYTF. For the CDR3, the DNA is TGTGCCAGCAGCTACCCGCCAGGGAGGGATGGCTACACCTTC.

The CDR3 DNA sequence: TGTGCCAGCAGTTTACGGGTTTTAGAGCCCCAGCATTTT. Translation: CASSLRVLEPQHF. The chain links TRBV27 to TRBJ1-5, with D unresolved. The germline V gene encodes CDR1 MNHEY and CDR2 SMNVEV (reference sequence). Trimming cost V 2 bases and J 8 bases, with 10 bases left between them. The CDR3 covers 13 residues.

This clonotype showed up just a few times. The rearrangement links TRBV20-1 to TRBJ2-7; 7 nucleotides align to TRBD2. CDR3 length: 14 amino acids. V was clipped by 3 bases and J by 4 bases; unmatched bases: 9. CDR1 is DFQATT and CDR2 is SNEGSKA in the germline V gene (reference sequence). CDR3 in DNA: TGCAGTGCTAGTTGGGCGGGAGAGAGTTACGAGCAGTACTTC. This translates into CSASWAGESYEQYF.

The rearrangement uses TRBV10-2 and TRBJ2-2; 13 bases are a match to TRBD2. Germline V gives CDR1 WSHSY, CDR2 SAAADI. This CDR3 region has 17 residues. The ends lost 4 bases at V and 1 base at J; junction bases unmatched: 3. This chain's CDR3 is CASSGGLAGLNTGELFF. In nucleotides, the CDR3 is TGCGCCAGCAGTGGGGGACTAGCGGGGCTGAACACCGGGGAGCTGTTTTTT.

This sequence joins TRBV5-6 and TRBJ2-7; 7 positions match TRBD2. CDR3 length equals 15 residues. CDR1 is SGHDT and CDR2 is YYEEEE in the germline V gene. The ends lost 4 bases at V and 0 bases at J; junction bases unmatched: 7. CDR3 region: CASSPFGGSSYEQYF. The CDR3 DNA follows: TGTGCCAGCAGCCCCTTCGGGGGGAGCTCCTACGAGCAGTACTTC.